These 6 T cell receptor beta chains were sequenced from one sample in a study of blood T cell repertoires in COVID-19. The table came from immunoSEQ multiplex PCR; TCRdb's copy has only in-frame clones and leaves some out. The sample lists under 200,000 clones; roughly 84% were seen once. The sequencing sample was made of peripheral blood. The receptors shown here come from a man aged 50-60 years with active or convalescent COVID-19.

On this clone: Other DNA sequences in the same sample also yield this CDR3. V usage is TRBV12-3 or TRBV12-4 and J usage is TRBJ1-1, with a tentative D call TRBD1 (5 bases). The CDR3 consists of 13 residues. Trimming removed 3 bases at V and 4 bases at J, with 9 bases between. CDR3 DNA: TGTGCCAGCAGTTTGGGGGGTGGCACTGAAGCTTTCTTT. Its protein product is CASSLGGGTEAFF.

The J gene is TRBJ1-6, the V gene TRBV3-1 (or the pseudogene TRBV3-2); D remains ambiguous. The CDR3 runs to 15 residues. In germline, CDR1 is LGHDT, CDR2 YNNKEL (reference sequence). V gave up 2 bases and J gave up 11 bases, with 16 bases separating them. Written as DNA, the CDR3 is TGTGCCAGCAGCCAAAACATCCCGCGGCCCCCACCCCTCCACTTT. This gives the protein CASSQNIPRPPPLHF.

The chain recombines TRBV27 with TRBJ2-7; 10 bases are shared with TRBD2. Germline V lookup: CDR1 MNHEY, CDR2 SMNVEV (reference sequence). The CDR3 has 16 amino acids. V was pared by 5 bases and J by 0 bases, with 7 bases of the junction left unmatched. CDR3 loop: CASSLRLAGSSYEQYF. CDR3 DNA sequence: TGTGCCAGCAGTCTCCGACTAGCGGGTAGCTCCTACGAGCAGTACTTC.

This chain connects TRBV4-2 to TRBJ1-5; D is possibly TRBD1 (6 bases). Per germline, CDR1 LGHNA and CDR2 YNFKEQ. The CDR3 spans 13 residues. Deletions cut 6 bases from V and 7 bases from J, with 13 bases between. The chain's CDR3 is CASSPGAWQPQHF. DNA of the CDR3: TGTGCCAGCAGTCCAGGGGCTTGGCAGCCCCAGCATTTT.

The chain employs TRBV2 and TRBJ2-7; D unresolved. CDR3 length: 15 amino acids. Germline V lookup: CDR1 SNHLY, CDR2 FYNNEI. V was trimmed by 0 bases and J by 5 bases, leaving 14 bases between them. CDR3 DNA: TGTGCCAGCAGTGAAGCGCTTCCCCTTCGGGACGAGCAGTACTTC. Translated: CASSEALPLRDEQYF. The variable domain in full, completed from reference TRBV2 and TRBJ2-7, reads EPEVTQTPSHQVTQMGQEVILRCVPISNHLYFYWYRQILGQKVEFLVSFYNNEISEKSEIFDDQFSVERPDGSNFTLKIRSTKLEDSAMYFCASSEALPLRDEQYFGPGTRLTVT.

V and J are TRBV6-1 and TRBJ2-7; TRBD2 aligns across 13 bases. Trimming removed 3 bases from V and 2 bases from J; junction bases left unmatched: 1. From germline, CDR1 is MNHNS and CDR2 SASEGT. The CDR3 contains 15 residues. CDR3 coding DNA: TGTGCCAGCAGTGACGGACTAGCGGGGGCCTACGAGCAGTACTTC. It yields the protein CASSDGLAGAYEQYF.